These 9 T cell receptor beta chains were sequenced from one sample in a study of cytomegalovirus exposure and HLA in healthy donors. A multiplex PCR was run with 60 Vbeta primers and 13 Jbeta primers. The table came from immunoSEQ multiplex PCR; TCRdb's copy has only in-frame clones and leaves some out. The table shows about 170,000 clones, with 81% occurring only once. The specimen was PBMCs. Receptors originate from a woman under 30 in good health and CMV-seropositive.

V is TRBV11-2 and J is TRBJ1-2; no clear D. Germline V gene data show CDR1 as SGHAT and CDR2 as FQNNGV. Trimming removed 0 bases from V and 5 bases from J, with 4 bases in between. This CDR3 contains 12 residues. In DNA, the CDR3 is TGTGCCAGCAGCTTAGATCGGTATGGCTACACCTTC. It codes for CASSLDRYGYTF.

The chain couples TRBV10-1 to TRBJ2-7; 7 bases agree with TRBD2. Trimming took 2 bases from V and 3 from J; bases not matched to a gene: 1. Germline loops: CDR1 WNHNN, CDR2 SYGVQD (reference sequence). The length of the CDR3 is 13 residues. CDR3 sequence: CASSESGIYEQYF. In DNA, the CDR3 is TGCGCCAGCAGTGAGAGCGGGATCTACGAGCAGTACTTC.

Regarding this clone: One end of the junction fails to match germline, which may point to a read error. The rearrangement links TRBV7-9 to TRBJ2-7; TRBD2 agrees at 16 bases. This CDR3 comprises 18 residues. Germline CDR1 and CDR2: SEHNR and FQNEAQ (reference sequence). The CDR3 sequence: CSSSPGTSGGASSYEQYF. Here the CDR3 DNA reads TGTTCCAGCAGCCCAGGGACTAGCGGGGGGGCTTCATCCTACGAGCAGTACTTC.

This chain links TRBV2 with TRBJ2-7, with 9 bases that match TRBD1. The germline V gene encodes CDR1 SNHLY and CDR2 FYNNEI. V lost 6 bases, J lost 3 bases, and 15 bases stayed unmatched. The CDR3 totals 17 residues. The CDR3 DNA reads TGTGCCAGCAGGGAACGTGGGGGGACAGGGATCATCTACGAGCAGTACTTC. Translation gives CASRERGGTGIIYEQYF.

This clone was counted a few times. This sequence joins TRBV28 and TRBJ2-7, with TRBD1 identical over 12 bases. Per germline, CDR1 MDHEN and CDR2 SYDVKM. This CDR3 comprises 15 residues. V dropped 6 bases and J dropped 5; count of bases not matched to a gene: 8. The CDR3 is CASRDPGQGAHEQYF. The CDR3 DNA reads TGTGCCAGCAGAGATCCGGGACAGGGGGCCCACGAGCAGTACTTC.

Only a few counts were recorded for this clone. The CDR3: CASSLEQGRDQPQHF. Here the CDR3 DNA reads TGCGCCAGCAGCTTGGAACAGGGTAGGGATCAGCCCCAGCATTTT. The rearrangement links TRBV5-1 to TRBJ1-5, with a tentative D call TRBD1 (6 bases). In germline, CDR1 is SGHRS, CDR2 YFSETQ. V lost 0 bases to trimming and J lost 5 bases, with 12 bases between them. This CDR3 spans 15 amino acids.

J is TRBJ2-7 and V is TRBV6-1, with 8 bases that match TRBD2. The J segment lost 3 bases and the V segment lost 5 bases, leaving 9 bases of the junction unmatched. The CDR3 consists of 15 residues. The germline V gene encodes CDR1 MNHNS and CDR2 SASEGT. The CDR3 DNA follows: TGTGCCAGCAGTCCCCTGGGCGGGGGGAACTACGAGCAGTACTTC. Translating gives CASSPLGGGNYEQYF.

V is TRBV14 and J is TRBJ2-1, with 7 nucleotides matching TRBD2. CDR3 length: 14 residues. Germline V lookup: CDR1 SGHDN, CDR2 FVKESK. The V segment lost 6 bases and the J segment 2 bases; nucleotides outside the gene matches: 4. CDR3 coding DNA: TGTGCCAGCAGGGGCGGGGGTACCTACAATGAGCAGTTCTTC. Amino acid sequence: CASRGGGTYNEQFF.

The chain joins TRBV5-5 to TRBJ2-3; 8 nucleotides line up with TRBD1. Germline V gene sequence: CDR1 SGHKS, CDR2 YYEKEE (reference sequence). The CDR3 totals 15 residues. The V gene end was trimmed by 4 bases and the J gene end by 1 base; junction bases not matched to a gene: 5. CDR3 DNA sequence: TGTGCCAGCAGCCCCGGACAGGGAGGCACAGATACGCAGTATTTT. Protein sequence: CASSPGQGGTDTQYF.